The TCR beta chain under discussion was sequenced for a study of cytomegalovirus exposure and HLA in healthy donors. Study-level findings and limits: Follow-up analysis seemed to connect common viral pathogens with several of the most significant clusters identified.

The CDR3 has 15 amino acids. Per the germline V gene, CDR1 is SGHRS and CDR2 is YFSETQ. Trimming removed 4 bases from V and 9 bases from J, with 23 bases in between. Healthy bone marrow donors made up the cohort. The PCR made use of 60 Vbeta and 13 Jbeta primers. Assay used: immunoSEQ multiplex PCR; TCRdb lists only in-frame clones, some missing. The sample includes about 130,000 clones, 76% of them seen just once. Turning to this clone: No antigen is known for it.

Sequenced material: PBMCs. The sequence was collected from a man aged 35 to 55 in good health and CMV-seronegative. This chain links TRBV5-1 with TRBJ2-7, with D possibly TRBD1 on 6 matching bases. CDR3 protein: CASSQEEAGALGQYF. The CDR3 DNA follows: TGCGCCAGCAGCCAGGAGGAGGCAGGGGCCTTAGGGCAGTACTTC.